This TCR beta chain stems from a study of CD8+CD57+ T cells in acquired aplastic anemia. Across the whole study: The study obtained an average of around 3.4 ug of DNA from sorted CD4+ and CD8+ cells. Healthy donors gave some 10 million reads on average for CD4+ cells. General observations from the study: Roughly 29 was the count of CD8+ CDR3 sequences that patients shared with controls.

This CDR3 is 13 amino acids long. Germline assignment: CDR1 WNHNN and CDR2 SYGVQD (reference sequence). V was clipped by 10 bases and J by 4 bases, with 14 bases between them. For CDR3 and TCR beta VDJ profiling, genomic DNA was the template used. TCRdb analysed the reads with MiXCR anew, one entry per CDR3 protein. Among over 35,000 distinct CDR3 sequences listed, 65% to 70% were seen once. To note about this clonotype: Its antigen is currently unknown.

This clonotype originated in a human donor in good health, serving as a control. This chain joins TRBV10-1 and TRBJ1-3; maybe TRBD1 (5 bases). The specimen was sorted CD4+, CD8+, or CD8+CD57+ T cells (not recorded which) from PBMCs. CDR3 protein: CATSRGQGNTIYF. In DNA, the CDR3 is TGCGCCACCTCGAGGGGCCAAGGAAACACCATATATTTT.